This TCR beta chain was identified in a study of PD-1 blockade in classical Hodgkin lymphoma. Study outcomes and limitations: Relapsed/refractory patients reportedly had lower baseline diversity than newly diagnosed patients.

For this clone: Its antigen is not identified.

Patients all relapsed after autologous stem cell transplantation, and there was variation in brentuximab vedotin exposure. Assay: immunoSEQ multiplex PCR; the TCRdb copy retains only in-frame clones and omits some. In the table there are some 100,000 clones, 80% to 95% of which are singletons. The trim removed 2 bases at V and 4 bases at J, leaving 11 bases unmatched. CDR1 and CDR2 from the germline V gene are ENHRY and SYGVKD. The CDR3 runs 16 residues. The source is a human donor with classical Hodgkin lymphoma. The genes are TRBV10-3 and TRBJ2-7; TRBD2 matches 7 bases. The sequencing here drew on peripheral blood mononuclear cells (PBMCs), taken at baseline. CDR3 in amino acids: CAISERYGGGAYEQYF. CDR3 coding DNA: TGTGCCATCAGTGAGCGTTACGGGGGAGGGGCATACGAGCAGTACTTC.